This T cell receptor (beta chain) derives from a study of OX40 agonist ivuxolimab in advanced cancers. V was clipped by 8 bases and J by 6 bases, with 13 bases between them. This CDR3 is built from 13 residues. The germline V gene encodes CDR1 SEHNR and CDR2 FQNEAQ (reference sequence). This clone has a handful of counts. The method was immunoSEQ multiplex PCR; TCRdb's version includes in-frame clones alone and lacks a portion of them. In the table there are roughly 63,000 clones, 70% to 90% of which are singletons. The origin of this receptor is an adult with an advanced solid tumor such as melanoma, head and neck, liver or kidney cancer. This sample comprised CD4+ or CD8+ T cells sorted from blood, obtained in a trial of the OX40 agonist ivuxolimab. The chain employs TRBV7-9 and TRBJ2-2; D is undetermined. CDR3: CASESQSPGELFF. CDR3 nucleotides: TGTGCCAGCGAATCTCAGTCACCCGGGGAGCTGTTTTTT.